The 14 T cell receptor beta chains reported below all come from one sample, sequenced in a study of response to subunit inactivated influenza vaccine. MiXCR was run by TCRdb on the RT-PCR reads, yielding one entry per CDR3 protein. This sample carries fewer than 200,000 distinct CDR3 sequences, around 9% of them seen once, and the ten largest clones take roughly a tenth. Sequenced here: non-naive T cells sorted from PBMCs, sampled on the day of vaccination. The receptor source for this set is a man aged 50 to 59 who received an inactivated influenza vaccine.

This clonotype came up once. CDR3 in amino acids: CASSLSGFDEQFF. In nucleotides, the CDR3 is TGTGCCAGCAGTTTGTCAGGGTTCGATGAGCAGTTCTTC. The rearrangement joins TRBV12-3 or TRBV12-4 to TRBJ2-1, with D tentatively TRBD1 (5 bases). With 3 bases removed from V and 8 bases from J, the gap between germline ends came to 11 bases. The CDR3 contains 13 residues.

V gene TRBV27 combines with J gene TRBJ1-4, with 8 bases that match TRBD1. The CDR3 length is 15 residues. CDR1 and CDR2 from the germline V gene are MNHEY and SMNVEV (reference sequence). The V and J ends lost 6 bases and 7 bases, in that order; junction bases with no gene match: 10. CDR3 residues: CASRDQGAPGEKLFF. The CDR3 region has the DNA TGTGCCAGCAGGGACCAGGGGGCGCCGGGTGAAAAACTGTTTTTT.

This clonotype appeared many times. This rearrangement joins TRBV5-1 to TRBJ2-1, with 9 bases lining up with TRBD1. Germline CDR1 is SGHRS and CDR2 is YFSETQ. The length of the CDR3 is 15 residues. Losses at the gene ends were 4 bases for V and 2 bases for J; bases not matched to a gene: 4. The DNA of the CDR3 is TGCGCCAGCAGCATGGACAGGGGTGCCTACAATGAGCAGTTCTTC. This translates into CASSMDRGAYNEQFF. Complete variable domain (other parts from reference TRBV5-1 and TRBJ2-1): KAGVTQTPRYLIKTRGQQVTLSCSPISGHRSVSWYQQTPGQGLQFLFEYFSETQRNKGNFPGRFSGRQFSNSRSEMNVSTLELGDSALYLCASSMDRGAYNEQFFGPGTRLTVL.

This clonotype has ten or more counts. The chain combines TRBV3-1 with TRBJ2-1; the D call may be TRBD1 or TRBD2 (5 bases each). V was cut by 0 bases and J by 3 bases, with 18 bases left in between. CDR3 length: 18 residues. Germline CDR1 is LGHDT and CDR2 is YNNKEL (reference sequence). CDR3 in DNA: TGTGCCAGCAGCCAAGATGGGCTGTCGGGACGGGTCTACAATGAGCAGTTCTTC. Protein: CASSQDGLSGRVYNEQFF.

This clonotype appeared a few times. This rearrangement joins TRBV7-9 to TRBJ2-5; D perhaps matches TRBD2 (5 bases). CDR1 is SEHNR and CDR2 is FQNEAQ in the germline V gene (reference sequence). Trimming took off 5 bases at V and 5 bases at J, with 12 bases between the two ends. CDR3 length: 13 amino acids. The CDR3: CASSQSRGETQYF. The CDR3 DNA follows: TGTGCCAGCAGCCAATCACGAGGGGAGACCCAGTACTTC.

The chain employs TRBV7-9 and TRBJ1-6; 7 bases map to TRBD1. V gave up 5 bases and J gave up 11 bases; unmatched junction bases: 12. Germline V gene lookup returns CDR1 SEHNR and CDR2 FQNEAQ (reference sequence). There are 15 residues in the CDR3. The CDR3, as DNA: TGTGCCAGCAGCCCCGGACAGGCGCGACCGGCACCCCTCCACTTT. It is translated as CASSPGQARPAPLHF.

This clonotype appeared a few times. This chain joins TRBV20-1 and TRBJ1-1, with 7 bases fitting TRBD1. V lost 4 bases and J lost 4; bases outside the gene matches: 6. Germline V lookup: CDR1 DFQATT, CDR2 SNEGSKA (reference sequence). This CDR3 spans 13 amino acids. CDR3 protein: CSAIWPGGTEAFF. The CDR3 nucleotides read TGCAGTGCTATCTGGCCAGGGGGCACTGAAGCTTTCTTT.

This rearrangement joins TRBV28 to TRBJ2-7; 9 positions match TRBD1. The CDR3 totals 16 residues. J gave up 3 bases and V 5 bases, and 11 bases lay outside the gene matches. CDR1 is MDHEN, CDR2 SYDVKM, per germline. The CDR3 loop reads CASSPNLWTGVYEQYF. DNA for the CDR3: TGTGCCAGCAGTCCGAACCTTTGGACAGGGGTCTACGAGCAGTACTTC.

This clonotype was detected a few times. The chain couples TRBV4-1 to TRBJ2-2; D is uncertain. Germline loops: CDR1 MGHRA, CDR2 YSYEKL. V lost 4 bases, J lost 6 bases, and 18 bases lay in between. The length of the CDR3 is 16 residues. The CDR3 is CASSLKGKGIAGELFF. CDR3 nucleotide sequence: TGCGCCAGCAGCCTCAAGGGTAAAGGAATAGCCGGGGAGCTGTTTTTT.

This clonotype was counted a few times. The chain recombines TRBV5-5 with TRBJ2-4; 7 bases agree with TRBD2. The CDR3 covers 16 residues. CDR1 is SGHKS and CDR2 is YYEKEE in the germline V gene (reference sequence). V gave up 0 bases and J gave up 6 bases; unmatched junction bases: 9. The CDR3 nucleotides are TGTGCCAGCAGCTTGGGGGGAATGGCTAGCGGAAACATTCAGTACTTC. Its translation is CASSLGGMASGNIQYF.

This clonotype was picked up a small number of times. CDR3 loop: CASTQSRNNSPLHF. DNA of the CDR3: TGTGCCAGCACCCAATCGAGAAATAATTCACCCCTCCACTTT. The V and J genes are TRBV28 and TRBJ1-6; no clear D gene. Germline values: CDR1 MDHEN, CDR2 SYDVKM. The CDR3 runs to 14 residues. Trimming left V 7 bases short and J 5 bases short, with 12 bases between. Looking up the rest from reference TRBV28 and TRBJ1-6 gives the full variable domain: DVKVTQSSRYLVKRTGEKVFLECVQDMDHENMFWYRQDPGLGLRLIYFSYDVKMKEKGDIPEGYSVSREKKERFSLILESASTNQTSMYLCASTQSRNNSPLHFGNGTRLTVT.

This clonotype appeared a few times. The J gene is TRBJ2-1, the V gene TRBV11-2; D gene uncertain. The CDR3 loop spans 14 amino acids. V was clipped by 1 base and J by 7 bases, with 11 bases between them. CDR1 SGHAT and CDR2 FQNNGV come from the germline V gene. CDR3 amino acids: CASSLGGSRNEQFF. In DNA, the CDR3 is TGTGCCAGCAGCTTAGGTGGTAGCCGGAATGAGCAGTTCTTC.

This chain uses TRBV20-1 with TRBJ2-3; a possible D gene is TRBD2 (5 bases). The CDR3 spans 15 residues. In germline, CDR1 is DFQATT, CDR2 SNEGSKA (reference sequence). Trimming removed 5 bases at V and 1 base at J, with 16 bases between. The CDR3 sequence: CSALRDNRGTDTQYF. The CDR3 coding sequence is TGCAGTGCTCTACGGGATAATCGGGGCACAGATACGCAGTATTTT.

The rearrangement joins TRBV3-1 to TRBJ1-6; TRBD1 matches at 7 bases. The germline V gene encodes CDR1 LGHDT and CDR2 YNNKEL (reference sequence). The trim removed 4 bases at V and 3 bases at J, leaving 0 bases unmatched. The CDR3 loop spans 14 amino acids. This CDR3 reads CASSRTGYNSPLHF. The CDR3 region has the DNA TGTGCCAGCAGCCGGACAGGCTATAATTCACCCCTCCACTTT.